These 24 T cell receptor beta chains originate from one sample sequenced in a study of blood T cell repertoires in COVID-19. TCRdb's copy holds only in-frame clones and misses some; the assay was immunoSEQ multiplex PCR. The sample lists over 100,000 clones, approximately 84% occurring once. The specimen was peripheral blood. The receptors were sampled from a man aged 55 to 69 with acute or convalescent COVID-19.

This rearrangement joins TRBV19 to TRBJ2-1; 9 nucleotides match TRBD2. The CDR3 totals 15 residues. Trimming at V came to 5 bases and at J to 5 bases, leaving 7 bases not matched to a gene. Germline V gives CDR1 LNHDA, CDR2 SQIVND (reference sequence). The CDR3, as DNA: TGTGCCAGTAGTCAGACTAGCGGCTGGCACAATGAGCAGTTCTTC. It encodes CASSQTSGWHNEQFF.

The chain recombines TRBV27 with TRBJ1-5; a weak D match, TRBD1 (6 bases). Trimming shortened V by 5 bases and J by 0 bases, and 14 bases separated the two germline ends. The CDR3 runs to 16 residues. Germline V gene sequence: CDR1 MNHEY, CDR2 SMNVEV (reference sequence). This chain's CDR3 is CASSASGAHSNQPQHF. The CDR3 nucleotides are TGTGCCAGCAGTGCATCAGGGGCCCATAGCAATCAGCCCCAGCATTTT.

This clone was recorded only once. V usage is TRBV7-9 and J usage is TRBJ2-1; a possible D gene is TRBD2 (6 bases). The CDR3 totals 15 residues. Germline CDR1 is SEHNR and CDR2 is FQNEAQ (reference sequence). Trimming took 5 bases from V and 1 from J, leaving 12 bases between them. The CDR3 loop is CASSPDGGSYNEQFF. The CDR3 nucleotides are TGTGCCAGCAGCCCGGACGGAGGGTCCTACAATGAGCAGTTCTTC.

The V call is TRBV29-1, the J call TRBJ2-1, with 10 bases fitting TRBD2. The CDR3 runs 12 residues. The V segment lost 3 bases and the J segment 7 bases; nucleotides outside the gene matches: 0. Germline lookup yields CDR1 SQVTM and CDR2 ANQGSEA. CDR3 protein: CSVETSGNEQFF. DNA for the CDR3: TGCAGCGTTGAGACTAGCGGGAATGAGCAGTTCTTC.

About this clone itself: The DNA is omitted, as the CDR3 cannot be located on it reliably, and the CDR3 follows TCRdb's listing. The rearrangement links TRBV21-1 to TRBJ1-6; no check of the table's D call, TRBD1, against the DNA was made. TRBV21-1 is a pseudogene. With termini counted, the CDR3 has 18 amino acids. CDR3 region: CASSKENVVGTGIPALHF.

The chain combines TRBV29-1 with TRBJ2-7; 7 nucleotides match TRBD2. Per germline, CDR1 SQVTM and CDR2 ANQGSEA. V dropped 5 bases and J dropped 1; count of bases not matched to a gene: 8. CDR3 length equals 14 residues. The CDR3 is CSVIGLADSYEQYF. The CDR3 nucleotides read TGCAGCGTTATAGGGCTAGCGGATTCCTACGAGCAGTACTTC.

This chain connects TRBV7-3 to TRBJ1-1; tentative D call: TRBD1 (5 bases). The CDR3 consists of 15 residues. The V gene's germline CDR1 is SGHTA and CDR2 FQGTGA. Trimming cost V 0 bases and J 4 bases, with 12 bases left between them. The CDR3 DNA reads TGTGCCAGCAGCTTAACCTTGGGACTCGGCACTGAAGCTTTCTTT. Its translation: CASSLTLGLGTEAFF.

The rearrangement uses TRBV10-1 and TRBJ2-7; 7 nucleotides match TRBD2. Per the germline V gene, CDR1 is WNHNN and CDR2 is SYGVQD (reference sequence). V gave up 6 bases and J gave up 4 bases; unmatched junction bases: 6. There are 13 residues in the CDR3. The CDR3 coding sequence is TGCGCCAGCAGGGGAGGGATAAGATACGAGCAGTACTTC. Its protein is CASRGGIRYEQYF.

The chain links TRBV3-1 (or the pseudogene TRBV3-2) to TRBJ2-7; 9 nucleotides match TRBD2. The CDR3 is 18 residues long. After removal of 4 bases from V and 6 bases from J, the junction contained 19 bases not matched to a gene. The V gene's germline CDR1 is LGHDT and CDR2 YNNKEL (reference sequence). The CDR3 protein is CASSLPVGRVAGVIEQYV. In DNA, the CDR3 is TGTGCCAGCAGCCTCCCCGTAGGGAGGGTAGCGGGAGTCATCGAGCAGTACGTC.

This clone is a singleton in its sample. The rearrangement uses TRBV9 and TRBJ2-3; TRBD2 matches 13 bases. The CDR3 covers 17 residues. Germline assignment: CDR1 SGDLS and CDR2 YYNGEE. The V segment lost 4 bases and the J segment 0 bases; nucleotides outside the gene matches: 5. The CDR3 nucleotides are TGTGCCAGCAGCATGGGACTAGCGGGACTTAGCACAGATACGCAGTATTTT. Its translation: CASSMGLAGLSTDTQYF.

The chain couples TRBV7-9 to TRBJ1-2; a weak D match, TRBD1 (6 bases). Per the germline V gene, CDR1 is SEHNR and CDR2 is FQNEAQ (reference sequence). V dropped 0 bases and J dropped 0 bases, with 8 bases sitting between them. This CDR3 is built from 15 residues. CDR3 DNA sequence: TGTGCCAGCAGCTTAGCGGACAGTCCTAACTATGGCTACACCTTC. Amino acids: CASSLADSPNYGYTF.

This chain links TRBV5-5 with TRBJ1-4, with 9 bases fitting TRBD1. This CDR3 is 16 amino acids long. Germline V gene data show CDR1 as SGHKS and CDR2 as YYEKEE (reference sequence). Trimming at V came to 0 bases and at J to 7 bases, leaving 7 bases not matched to a gene. The CDR3 DNA reads TGTGCCAGCAGCTTGGCCCCGGGACAGGGACTTGAAAAACTGTTTTTT. Residues: CASSLAPGQGLEKLFF.

V gene TRBV27 combines with J gene TRBJ1-5, with a weak D call TRBD1 (6 bases). Germline-derived CDR1 and CDR2 are MNHEY and SMNVEV (reference sequence). Trimming removed 6 bases from V and 7 bases from J, with 16 bases in between. The CDR3 contains 14 residues. CDR3 protein: CASRQSGERQPQHF. The CDR3 nucleotides are TGTGCCAGCAGGCAGTCAGGGGAGAGACAGCCCCAGCATTTT.

V usage is TRBV5-1 and J usage is TRBJ1-1; a weak D match, TRBD1 (5 bases). CDR3 length equals 15 residues. V lost 5 bases to trimming and J lost 1 base, with 15 bases between them. CDR1 and CDR2 from the germline V gene are SGHRS and YFSETQ. DNA for the CDR3: TGCGCCAGCAGTTCGGGGGGTGGGAGGAACACTGAAGCTTTCTTT. Translating it yields CASSSGGGRNTEAFF. The variable domain in full, with the rest retrieved from reference TRBV5-1 and TRBJ1-1, is KAGVTQTPRYLIKTRGQQVTLSCSPISGHRSVSWYQQTPGQGLQFLFEYFSETQRNKGNFPGRFSGRQFSNSRSEMNVSTLELGDSALYLCASSSGGGRNTEAFFGQGTRLTVV.

The chain recombines TRBV24-1 with TRBJ2-1, with 8 bases lining up with TRBD2. Germline values: CDR1 KGHDR, CDR2 SFDVKD. The CDR3 contains 17 residues. V shed 4 bases and J 6 bases; nucleotides not matched to a gene: 13. Here the CDR3 DNA reads TGTGCCACCAGTGACTCGGACCCCGGGACTAGATCCAATGAGCAGTTCTTC. Protein: CATSDSDPGTRSNEQFF.

The J gene is TRBJ1-1, the V gene TRBV29-1; D gene unclear. Germline values: CDR1 SQVTM, CDR2 ANQGSEA. The ends were cut back, 0 bases at V and 2 bases at J, with 7 bases in the middle. This CDR3 comprises 13 residues. As DNA, the CDR3 is TGCAGCGTTGAAGATCTAAAAAACACTGAAGCTTTCTTT. Its protein product is CSVEDLKNTEAFF.

The chain couples TRBV3-1 (or the pseudogene TRBV3-2) to TRBJ1-1; D remains unclear. The CDR3 loop spans 15 amino acids. Trimming removed 0 bases at V and 0 bases at J, with 8 bases between. CDR1 and CDR2 from the germline V gene are LGHDT and YNNKEL (reference sequence). CDR3 sequence reads: CASSQDAGMNTEAFF. The CDR3 nucleotides read TGTGCCAGCAGCCAAGACGCAGGTATGAACACTGAAGCTTTCTTT.

CDR3 sequence: CASSSLDRGSYGYTF. CDR3 in DNA: TGTGCCAGCAGTTCCCTGGACAGGGGAAGCTATGGCTACACCTTC. The chain uses TRBV27 and TRBJ1-2, with 9 positions matching TRBD1. Germline values: CDR1 MNHEY, CDR2 SMNVEV (reference sequence). The V segment lost 4 bases and the J segment 4 bases; nucleotides outside the gene matches: 7. The CDR3 extends over 15 amino acids.

The chain joins TRBV3-1 (or the pseudogene TRBV3-2) to TRBJ2-7; D is possibly TRBD1 (5 bases). The CDR3 is made up of 14 amino acids. The germline CDR1 and CDR2 sequences are LGHDT and YNNKEL (reference sequence). The V and J ends lost 4 bases and 3 bases respectively, with 13 bases between them. The CDR3 sequence is CASSLEQEFYEQYF. DNA of the CDR3: TGTGCCAGCAGCCTAGAACAGGAGTTCTACGAGCAGTACTTC.

This clone is a singleton in its sample. This chain links TRBV4-2 with TRBJ2-5, with 7 bases fitting TRBD2. Germline loops: CDR1 LGHNA, CDR2 YNFKEQ. The trim removed 3 bases at V and 2 bases at J, leaving 12 bases unmatched. This CDR3 spans 17 amino acids. CDR3: CASSQGDSGDGQETQYF. In DNA form, the CDR3 reads TGTGCCAGCAGCCAGGGAGACAGCGGGGACGGACAAGAGACCCAGTACTTC.

The genes are TRBV5-1 and TRBJ2-1, with D perhaps TRBD1 (6 bases). Trimming removed 0 bases from V and 9 bases from J, with 16 bases in between. Germline CDR1 is SGHRS and CDR2 is YFSETQ. This CDR3 is built from 15 residues. CDR3 residues: CASSLGGQGTSEQFF. In DNA form, the CDR3 reads TGCGCCAGCAGCTTGGGGGGGCAGGGGACGAGTGAGCAGTTCTTC.

This clone was observed once. The chain has TRBV2 and TRBJ2-2, with 12 positions matching TRBD1. Losses at the gene ends were 8 bases for V and 7 bases for J; bases not matched to a gene: 8. The CDR3 covers 15 residues. CDR1 is SNHLY and CDR2 is FYNNEI in the germline V gene. CDR3 sequence: CASLGQGAHHGELFF. CDR3 nucleotides: TGTGCCAGCCTGGGACAGGGGGCGCATCACGGGGAGCTGTTTTTT.

The chain has TRBV28 and TRBJ2-4; the D gene is possibly TRBD2 (5 bases). The V gene's germline CDR1 is MDHEN and CDR2 SYDVKM. With 4 bases removed from V and 3 bases from J, the gap between germline ends came to 10 bases. CDR3 length equals 14 residues. The CDR3 DNA reads TGTGCCAGCAGTTCAATAGGAGGCAAAAACATTCAGTACTTC. As protein: CASSSIGGKNIQYF.

The chain joins TRBV11-3 to TRBJ2-1, with D tentatively TRBD2 (5 bases). CDR1 is SGHNT, CDR2 YENEEA, per germline. This CDR3 has 12 amino acids. Between the trimmed V and J ends, which lost 5 bases and 6 bases, there was a span of 8 bases. This CDR3 is CASSPSLNEQFF. The DNA for the CDR3 is TGTGCCAGCAGCCCTAGCCTCAATGAGCAGTTCTTC.